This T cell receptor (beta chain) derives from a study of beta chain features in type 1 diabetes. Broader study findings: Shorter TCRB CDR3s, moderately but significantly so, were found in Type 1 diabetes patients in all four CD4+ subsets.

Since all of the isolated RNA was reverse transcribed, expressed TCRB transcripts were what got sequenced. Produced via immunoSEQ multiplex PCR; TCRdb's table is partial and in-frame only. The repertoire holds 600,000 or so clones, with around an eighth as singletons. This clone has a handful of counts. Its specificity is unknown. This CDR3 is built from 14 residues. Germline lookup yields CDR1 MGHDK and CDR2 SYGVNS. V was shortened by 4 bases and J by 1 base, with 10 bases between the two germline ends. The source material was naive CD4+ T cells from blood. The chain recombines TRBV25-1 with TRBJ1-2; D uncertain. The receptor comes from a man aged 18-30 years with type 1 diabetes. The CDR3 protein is CASSGPGSNYGYTF. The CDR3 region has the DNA TGTGCCAGCAGTGGTCCCGGAAGTAACTATGGCTACACCTTC.